The clone carrying this T cell receptor (beta chain) came up many times. This sample is part of a study of early T cells in non-severe SARS-CoV-2 infection. TCRdb processed the 5' RACE reads anew with MiXCR; each CDR3 protein has one entry. Of 53,000 or so distinct CDR3 sequences listed, 12% are singletons. The CDR3 runs 15 residues. The ends were cut back, 4 bases at V and 0 bases at J, with 13 bases in the middle. Germline V gene data show CDR1 as SGHTA and CDR2 as FQGNSA. The receptor's source is an adult who was a healthcare worker with PCR-confirmed SARS-CoV-2 infection or an uninfected control (not recorded which). The V and J genes are TRBV7-2 and TRBJ2-7; D gene ambiguous. Sequenced here: whole blood, sampled at baseline. This chain's CDR3 is CASSSTVVGSYEQYF. The CDR3 region has the DNA TGTGCCAGCAGCTCCACGGTGGTCGGCTCCTACGAGCAGTACTTC.